The sequence of this TCR beta chain was determined in a study of molecular identifiers for immune sequencing clone quantification (dated by TCRdb to about 2018). As for the study more broadly: In a replicate experiment, RNA from roughly 20,000 or 100,000 naive CD8 T cells was split into five aliquots, four of which were sequenced. The study was a methods study using CD8 T cells to benchmark molecular-identifier clustering-based TCR repertoire sequencing (MIDCIRS) and TCR RNA copy counting. Findings and caveats that apply to the study as a whole: The naive libraries included spiked-in Jurkat TCR RNA (approximately 11 copies' worth), and this RNA is not part of the donor repertoire. When barcode sub-clustering was not used, chimeric consensus sequences inflated TCR diversity, with chimeras reaching as high as 47%. Spiked-in Jurkat TCR RNA equal to a single cell's worth was reported to be detectable even within one million naive CD8 T cells. Identical TCR molecules sharing a barcode could cause highly expanded clone sizes to be underestimated. In CMV-specific effector cells, clones with more than 20 RNA copies accounted for over 97% of molecules, whereas in naive cells such clones accounted for under 1%. Modeling gave around 2.7 recovered TCR RNA copies per cell versus around 10 by digital PCR, implying around 33% capture efficiency.

The library was built by means of PCR. Sequencer: NextSeq 500. Bulk TCR libraries were made following a previously described method, with the TCR primers given in Table S5. The Qiagen AllPrep DNA/RNA kit was used to purify total RNA. Before any analysis, reads coming from multiple sequencing runs of the same library were combined into one pool. Per the authors' processing: Reads were retained only if an exact TCR constant sequence was present, and the retained reads were trimmed to 150 nt and grouped according to their 12-nt molecular barcodes. Reads within each barcode group were sub-clustered using a 15% Levenshtein threshold, and quality-weighted consensus sequences were constructed for each RNA molecule. Non-functional sequences were excluded, and lower-count sequences lying one edit away from another sequence were also excluded. Barcode sub-clusters with fewer than 20% of the maximum read count were removed, based on fitting two negative binomial distributions. TCRdb reworked the public reads: Q25 trimming with fastp, MiXCR clone assembly, productive beta chains retained. A single entry per CDR3 protein holds the most common genes and DNA from its merged rows. TCRdb, not the authors, supplied the V and J calls. The sample table shows about 630,000 distinct CDR3 sequences, and about 25% are seen once. 0.7% to 0.95% of the sample is in the top ten clones.

In its sample, this clonotype was seen many times. The clone's antigen remains unknown. No base qualities exist here, and no much larger clone lies one base off it. Libraries of naive CD8 T cells were built from anywhere between about 17,000 and 1,000,000 sorted cells, with 10%, 30% or 50% of the purified RNA used. On a BD FACSAria II, naive CD8 T cells were FACS-sorted as CD8+CD4-CCR7+CD45RA+ and collected into RLT Plus buffer. To test detection sensitivity, Jurkat RNA equivalent to more than 8 TCR copies was spiked into samples of about 19,000-1,000,000 naive CD8 T cells. CD8 T cells were enriched using RosetteSep CD8+ T Cell Enrichment Cocktail and Ficoll-Paque, and the enriched cells then underwent ACK red cell lysis. The CDR3 has 14 amino acids, counting the end cysteine and phenylalanine. Just the 42-base CDR3 DNA is kept, in frame starting at base 1. The V end loses 3 bases and the J end loses 2 bases, and a stretch of 11 bases separates them. The germline V gene encodes CDR1 SGHTA and CDR2 FQGNSA.

The clonotype originates from a human donor in good health. Some libraries in this study had Jurkat cell RNA spiked in. The sample was naive CD8+ T cells from blood, with Jurkat cell RNA spiked in. This specimen's cell subset or site label, per the study, means: FACS-sorted CD8+CD4-CCR7+CD45RA+ naive T cells. This chain is built from TRBV7-2 and TRBJ2-7, with the D segment identity uncertain. The CDR3 loop reads CASSFRTTPYEQYF. The DNA reads as follows: TGTGCCAGCAGCTTTAGGACGACGCCCTACGAGCAGTACTTC.